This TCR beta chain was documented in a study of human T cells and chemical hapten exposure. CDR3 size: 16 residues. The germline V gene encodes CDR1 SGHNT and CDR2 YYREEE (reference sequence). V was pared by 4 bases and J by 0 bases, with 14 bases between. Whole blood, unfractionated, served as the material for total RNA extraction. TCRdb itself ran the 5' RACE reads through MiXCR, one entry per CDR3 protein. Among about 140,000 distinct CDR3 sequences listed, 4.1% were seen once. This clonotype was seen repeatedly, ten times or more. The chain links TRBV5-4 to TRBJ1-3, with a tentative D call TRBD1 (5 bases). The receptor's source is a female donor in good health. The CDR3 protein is CASSPWDGSSGNTIYF. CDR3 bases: TGTGCCAGCAGCCCATGGGACGGGAGCTCTGGAAACACCATATATTTT.